Listed below are T cell receptor beta chains from one sample, sequenced in a study of blood T cell repertoires in COVID-19. Assay: immunoSEQ multiplex PCR; the TCRdb copy retains only in-frame clones and omits some. The table shows roughly 250,000 clones, with around 82% occurring only once. The sequenced sample was peripheral blood. The source is a human donor in a cohort sampled during active COVID-19. The CDR3 runs from the conserved cysteine through the conserved F or W. The D gene is left open where the match is weak. Size values are once, few and many counts, or a class for expanded clones, and some rows have none.

CDR3 DNA: TGTGCCAGCAGCGAAACTAGAGAGAAGGAGACCCAGTACTTC
CDR3 protein: CASSETREKETQYF
D gene: .
clone size: .
J gene: TRBJ2-5
V gene: TRBV7-9

CDR3 DNA: TGTGCCAGCAGCCCTCGACTAGGGACTAGCAGGAGTGAGCAGTTCTTC
CDR3 protein: CASSPRLGTSRSEQFF
D gene: TRBD2
clone size: .
J gene: TRBJ2-1
V gene: TRBV7-9

CDR3 DNA: TGTGCCATCTCGGGACAGGGGGGTGAAAAACTGTTTTTT
CDR3 protein: CAISGQGGEKLFF
D gene: TRBD1
clone size: few
J gene: TRBJ1-4
V gene: TRBV10-3

CDR3 DNA: TGTGCCAGCAGCTCTTCCGGGACAGGGGTGGGCTACACCTTC
CDR3 protein: CASSSSGTGVGYTF
D gene: TRBD1
clone size: .
J gene: TRBJ1-2
V gene: TRBV3-1/TRBV3-2

CDR3 DNA: TGTGCCAGCAGCGTCACAGGGGGAAACACCGGGGAGCTGTTTTTT
CDR3 protein: CASSVTGGNTGELFF
D gene: TRBD1
clone size: .
J gene: TRBJ2-2
V gene: TRBV7-6

CDR3 DNA: TGTGCCAGCAGTTTAAGGGCGACTAGCCTCCCCGATACGCAGTATTTT
CDR3 protein: CASSLRATSLPDTQYF
D gene: TRBD2
clone size: .
J gene: TRBJ2-3
V gene: TRBV28

CDR3 DNA: TGTGCCAGCAGCTTAGGCCAGGGGGGCTACACCTTC
CDR3 protein: CASSLGQGGYTF
D gene: .
clone size: .
J gene: TRBJ1-2
V gene: TRBV5-6

CDR3 DNA: TGTGCCAGCAGCTTTGAGCACGCTGCTGGCGGGGAGCTGTTTTTT
CDR3 protein: CASSFEHAAGGELFF
D gene: .
clone size: once
J gene: TRBJ2-2
V gene: TRBV7-9

CDR3 DNA: TGCGCCAGCAGCCAGGCAACCTCCTACGAGCAGTACTTC
CDR3 protein: CASSQATSYEQYF
D gene: .
clone size: .
J gene: TRBJ2-7
V gene: TRBV4-1

CDR3 DNA: TGCGCCAGCAGCCAAGATCAGGGGTCTTCCACCTACGAGCAGTACTTC
CDR3 protein: CASSQDQGSSTYEQYF
D gene: .
clone size: .
J gene: TRBJ2-7
V gene: TRBV4-1

CDR3 DNA: TGTGCCAGCAGCTTGGGACCGACTCAAAGCACAGATACGCAGTATTTT
CDR3 protein: CASSLGPTQSTDTQYF
D gene: .
clone size: .
J gene: TRBJ2-3
V gene: TRBV5-6

CDR3 DNA: TGTGCCATCAGTGAAGGACAGGGAACCTACGAGCAGTACTTC
CDR3 protein: CAISEGQGTYEQYF
D gene: TRBD1
clone size: .
J gene: TRBJ2-7
V gene: TRBV10-3

CDR3 DNA: TGTGCCAGCAGCTTAGTGGTAGAAGAAACCTACGAGCAGTACTTC
CDR3 protein: CASSLVVEETYEQYF
D gene: .
clone size: .
J gene: TRBJ2-7
V gene: TRBV11-1

CDR3 DNA: TGCGCCAGCAGCCCTACCGGGGGAACCGGGGAGCTGTTTTTT
CDR3 protein: CASSPTGGTGELFF
D gene: .
clone size: few
J gene: TRBJ2-2
V gene: TRBV4-3

CDR3 DNA: TGTGCCAGTAGCGGGACTTCCAGCTCTGGAAACACCATATATTTT
CDR3 protein: CASSGTSSSGNTIYF
D gene: .
clone size: .
J gene: TRBJ1-3
V gene: TRBV19

CDR3 DNA: TGTGCCAGCAGCCTGACAGTTCACGAGCAGTACTTC
CDR3 protein: CASSLTVHEQYF
D gene: .
clone size: .
J gene: TRBJ2-7
V gene: TRBV13

CDR3 DNA: TGTGCCAGCAGCTCAACAGGGGACTCTGGAAACACCATATATTTT
CDR3 protein: CASSSTGDSGNTIYF
D gene: TRBD1
clone size: .
J gene: TRBJ1-3
V gene: TRBV7-8

CDR3 DNA: TGCGCCAGCAGGAGTATACAGGGGCGGCGCCAAGAGACCCAGTACTTC
CDR3 protein: CASRSIQGRRQETQYF
D gene: TRBD1
clone size: .
J gene: TRBJ2-5
V gene: TRBV5-1

CDR3 DNA: TGCAGTGCTAGTCGACTTTCCTACGAGCAGTACTTC
CDR3 protein: CSASRLSYEQYF
D gene: .
clone size: .
J gene: TRBJ2-7
V gene: TRBV20-1

CDR3 DNA: TGTGCCAGCTCAAGTAGCGGGACTTCGGGTACCGGGGAGCTGTTTTTT
CDR3 protein: CASSSSGTSGTGELFF
D gene: TRBD2
clone size: .
J gene: TRBJ2-2
V gene: TRBV18

CDR3 DNA: TGCAGCGTTGCGGGGGGCGATGGCTACACCTTC
CDR3 protein: CSVAGGDGYTF
D gene: .
clone size: .
J gene: TRBJ1-2
V gene: TRBV29-1

CDR3 DNA: TGTGCCAGCAGCCCTTACAGGGGAAGCGCTCGCACAGATACGCAGTATTTT
CDR3 protein: CASSPYRGSARTDTQYF
D gene: TRBD1
clone size: .
J gene: TRBJ2-3
V gene: TRBV6-4

CDR3 DNA: TGTGCCAGCAGCGTAGTGGGACTAGCGGGATACAATGAGCAGTTCTTC
CDR3 protein: CASSVVGLAGYNEQFF
D gene: TRBD2
clone size: .
J gene: TRBJ2-1
V gene: TRBV9

CDR3 DNA: TGTGCCAGCAGCTTAGATCAGAACACCGGGGAGCTGTTTTTT
CDR3 protein: CASSLDQNTGELFF
D gene: .
clone size: few
J gene: TRBJ2-2
V gene: TRBV11-1

CDR3 DNA: TGTGCCAGCGCCCCAGACTACGGAAATTACAATGAGCAGTTCTTC
CDR3 protein: CASAPDYGNYNEQFF
D gene: .
clone size: .
J gene: TRBJ2-1
V gene: TRBV11-2

CDR3 DNA: TGTGCCAGCTCCGACACAGGCCACAGCAATCAGCCCCAGCATTTT
CDR3 protein: CASSDTGHSNQPQHF
D gene: .
clone size: .
J gene: TRBJ1-5
V gene: TRBV6-5

CDR3 DNA: TGTGCCAGCAGCTCGGGGGGGGCAGTTTATGGCTACACCTTC
CDR3 protein: CASSSGGAVYGYTF
D gene: .
clone size: .
J gene: TRBJ1-2
V gene: TRBV7-2

CDR3 DNA: TGCAGCGTTGAAATGCCGGAGGACAGGGCCTACGAGCAGTACTTC
CDR3 protein: CSVEMPEDRAYEQYF
D gene: TRBD1
clone size: .
J gene: TRBJ2-7
V gene: TRBV29-1

CDR3 DNA: TGTGCCAGCTCACCAGACAGCTACGAGCAGTACTTC
CDR3 protein: CASSPDSYEQYF
D gene: .
clone size: .
J gene: TRBJ2-7
V gene: TRBV18

CDR3 DNA: TGTGCCAGCAGCCCCTGGAGGAATACTGAAAAACTGTTTTTT
CDR3 protein: CASSPWRNTEKLFF
D gene: .
clone size: .
J gene: TRBJ1-4
V gene: TRBV13

CDR3 DNA: TGTGCCAGCAGTTTAGGGGGCAGGGGAGACTACAATGAGCAGTTCTTC
CDR3 protein: CASSLGGRGDYNEQFF
D gene: .
clone size: .
J gene: TRBJ2-1
V gene: TRBV27

CDR3 DNA: TGCGCCAGCAGCTTGGCCCCTACCAGCACAGATACGCAGTATTTT
CDR3 protein: CASSLAPTSTDTQYF
D gene: .
clone size: .
J gene: TRBJ2-3
V gene: TRBV5-1

CDR3 DNA: TGTGCCAGCAGCTCGGGACAGAGCAATCAGCCCCAGCATTTT
CDR3 protein: CASSSGQSNQPQHF
D gene: TRBD1
clone size: few
J gene: TRBJ1-5
V gene: TRBV11-3

CDR3 DNA: TGTGCCAGCAGCCATGAACGGGACAGGGTAGAGGAGCAGTTCTTC
CDR3 protein: CASSHERDRVEEQFF
D gene: TRBD1
clone size: .
J gene: TRBJ2-1
V gene: TRBV14

CDR3 DNA: TGTGCCAGCAGCTTAAGGCGGGATGTAGCAGATACGCAGTATTTT
CDR3 protein: CASSLRRDVADTQYF
D gene: .
clone size: .
J gene: TRBJ2-3
V gene: TRBV7-2

CDR3 DNA: TGTGCCAGCATCCGCGGACAGGGGACCTATGGCTACACCTTC
CDR3 protein: CASIRGQGTYGYTF
D gene: TRBD1
clone size: .
J gene: TRBJ1-2
V gene: TRBV2

CDR3 DNA: TGTGCCAGCACGAGGGATTCAGCCTCCTACGAGCAGTACTTC
CDR3 protein: CASTRDSASYEQYF
D gene: .
clone size: .
J gene: TRBJ2-7
V gene: TRBV6-5

CDR3 DNA: TGTGCCAGCACAGAATTCGGGGGTGTGGACCAGCCCCAGCATTTT
CDR3 protein: CASTEFGGVDQPQHF
D gene: .
clone size: .
J gene: TRBJ1-5
V gene: TRBV7-2

CDR3 DNA: TGCAGCGTTGATCGTCCCGACACCATGAACACTGAAGCTTTCTTT
CDR3 protein: CSVDRPDTMNTEAFF
D gene: .
clone size: .
J gene: TRBJ1-1
V gene: TRBV29-1

CDR3 DNA: TGTGCCAGCTCACCCCTGGGGCGGAGTGACACAGATACGCAGTATTTT
CDR3 protein: CASSPLGRSDTDTQYF
D gene: .
clone size: .
J gene: TRBJ2-3
V gene: TRBV18

CDR3 DNA: TGTGCCAGCACCACGGGGGGGACCTACGAGCAGTACTTC
CDR3 protein: CASTTGGTYEQYF
D gene: TRBD2
clone size: .
J gene: TRBJ2-7
V gene: TRBV28

CDR3 DNA: TGTGCCAGCAGTTTAGAGACTAGCGGTTACAATGAGCAGTTCTTC
CDR3 protein: CASSLETSGYNEQFF
D gene: TRBD2
clone size: .
J gene: TRBJ2-1
V gene: TRBV27

CDR3 DNA: TGTGCCAGCAGTGAATCGGTGAGAAGGAGCAATGAGCAGTTCTTC
CDR3 protein: CASSESVRRSNEQFF
D gene: .
clone size: .
J gene: TRBJ2-1
V gene: TRBV25-1

CDR3 DNA: TGCAGCGTTGTTAGATCCGAGCCATCCTCTCACCGGGACAGGGGGAGGAGGGCCAACGTCCTGACTTTC
CDR3 protein: CSVVRSEPSSHRDRGRRANVLTF
D gene: TRBD1
clone size: once
J gene: TRBJ2-6
V gene: TRBV29-1

CDR3 DNA: TGTGCCAGCAGCCTTGGGGGGGGGAACACAGATACGCAGTATTTT
CDR3 protein: CASSLGGGNTDTQYF
D gene: TRBD2
clone size: few
J gene: TRBJ2-3
V gene: TRBV5-4

CDR3 DNA: TGTGCCAGCAGCTTAAAACTAGCGGGATTCTACGAGCAGTACTTC
CDR3 protein: CASSLKLAGFYEQYF
D gene: TRBD2
clone size: many
J gene: TRBJ2-7
V gene: TRBV6-2/TRBV6-3

CDR3 DNA: TGTGCCAGCAGCTTAAGTGGAGCACAAGAGACCCAGTACTTC
CDR3 protein: CASSLSGAQETQYF
D gene: .
clone size: .
J gene: TRBJ2-5
V gene: TRBV7-2

CDR3 DNA: TGTGCCAGCAGTAGGACAGGGTATGGCTACACCTTC
CDR3 protein: CASSRTGYGYTF
D gene: TRBD1
clone size: few
J gene: TRBJ1-2
V gene: TRBV6-5

CDR3 DNA: TGTGCCACCCGGACAGCCTTTAATGAAAAACTGTTTTTT
CDR3 protein: CATRTAFNEKLFF
D gene: .
clone size: .
J gene: TRBJ1-4
V gene: TRBV19

CDR3 DNA: TGTGCCATCAGTGAGAGACAGGGACACTTCTTT
CDR3 protein: CAISERQGHFF
D gene: TRBD1
clone size: once
J gene: TRBJ1-1
V gene: TRBV10-3